This entry describes one TCR beta chain. Relying on iRepertoire HTBI primers and Arm-PCR of CDR3 regions, the team built TCR beta libraries. Via MiXCR, TCRdb re-called the multiplex PCR reads, giving one row per CDR3 protein. The sample has 400,000 to 550,000 distinct CDR3 sequences, around 15% seen once. This CDR3 comprises 17 residues. V shed 1 base and J shed 2 bases, with 14 bases lying between them. The V gene's germline CDR1 is LGHNA and CDR2 YSLEER. This sample was included in a study of regulatory T cells in long-lasting Graves disease. Time point indicated: newly diagnosed GD, antithyroid drugs for less than 3 months. PBMC RNA served as the TCR library source. These data were also reused for a study on T cells in Graves' hyperthyroidism and ophthalmopathy. That paper notes: Stable hyperthyroidism was separated from ophthalmopathy by a model based on 13 V-J features.

This TCR was recovered from a woman aged 25-40 years with Graves disease. This chain links TRBV4-3 with TRBJ2-2; D is uncertain. The sequenced sample was peripheral blood mononuclear cells (PBMCs), obtained at new diagnosis, from a patient treated with antithyroid drugs. The DNA of the CDR3 is TGCGCCAGCAGCCAAGCATTGGATCGCGGTAACACCGGGGAGCTGTTTTTT. This gives the protein CASSQALDRGNTGELFF.